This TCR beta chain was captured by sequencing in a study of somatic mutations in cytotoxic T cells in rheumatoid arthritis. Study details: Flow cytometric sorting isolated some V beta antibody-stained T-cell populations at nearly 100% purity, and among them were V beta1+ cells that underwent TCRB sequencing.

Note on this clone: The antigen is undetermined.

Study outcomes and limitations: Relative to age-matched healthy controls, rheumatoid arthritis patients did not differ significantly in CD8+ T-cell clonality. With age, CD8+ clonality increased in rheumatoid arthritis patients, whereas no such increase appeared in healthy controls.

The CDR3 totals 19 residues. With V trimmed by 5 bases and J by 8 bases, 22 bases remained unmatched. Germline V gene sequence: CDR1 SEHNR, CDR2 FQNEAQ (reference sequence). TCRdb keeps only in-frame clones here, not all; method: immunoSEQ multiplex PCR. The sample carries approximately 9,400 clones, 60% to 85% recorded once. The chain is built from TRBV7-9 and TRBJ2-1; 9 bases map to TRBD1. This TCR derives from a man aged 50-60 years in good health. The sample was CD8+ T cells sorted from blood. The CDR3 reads CASSAQPGSGTGKNHEQFF. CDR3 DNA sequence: TGTGCCAGCAGCGCACAACCCGGTTCCGGGACAGGGAAGAACCATGAGCAGTTCTTC.